Sequencing of this TCR beta chain was carried out in a study of graft-versus-host responses after intestinal transplantation. On this clone itself: Antigen specificity is unknown.

TCRdb's table, derived via immunoSEQ multiplex PCR, lists solely in-frame clones and lacks some. The sample lists tens of thousands of clones, about 94% occurring once. Sequences were derived from unstimulated CD4+ T cells sorted from spleen or lymph node cells, sampled before transplant. The sequence came from a human donor who was the organ donor for an intestinal transplant.

The CDR3 DNA follows: TGTGCCAGCAGCTTTACGACAGGGTCCAGAAACACCATATATTTT. It yields the protein CASSFTTGSRNTIYF. The chain carries TRBV11-2 and TRBJ1-3, with TRBD1 matching 7 bases. There are 15 residues in the CDR3. V dropped 3 bases and J dropped 5; count of bases not matched to a gene: 7. Germline loops: CDR1 SGHAT, CDR2 FQNNGV.